This TCR beta chain was sequenced for a study of cytomegalovirus exposure and HLA in healthy donors (dated by TCRdb to the late 2010s). Background on the whole study: According to an earlier analysis of several hundred of the donors, some 180 million T cells yielded 117 million unique TCR beta sequences and approximately 280 Gb of sequence data. An early release covering roughly 600 HLA-typed donors comprised approximately 290 gigabases of sequencing data and approximately 80 million unique TCR sequences. Among the roughly 400 genotyped donors, 81% belonged to the genetic ancestry cluster associated with self-reported Caucasian donors. The aim of the study was to test whether cataloging public T cell receptors could identify signatures of past pathogen exposure. Using immunosequencing, the study profiled T cell repertoires from 640 or so subjects and related those repertoires to cytomegalovirus serostatus. A separate validation cohort of some 130 different subjects was used in addition to the roughly 620-subject first cohort. High-throughput TCR immunosequencing, statistical association of individual TCRs with disease status, and machine learning were combined to predict cytomegalovirus infection status. A later analysis re-analyzed previously published TCR beta repertoires from about 730 donors and added high-resolution HLA genotyping to study TCR occurrence patterns. Rather than drawing on any new phenotypic data, the later analysis identified candidate immune exposures from TCR beta sequences and the way those sequences occurred across donors. To decide whether each TCR beta V gene segment behaved as functional or pseudogenic, an earlier analysis of some 600 of the donors relied on high-throughput TCR beta sequencing. Donor age, sex, ethnicity and CMV serostatus were compiled together with the repertoire data. Genome-wide SNP genotypes for about 55% of the roughly 670 donors were used in a later genetic analysis, which treated that subset as a discovery cohort. All discovery cohort repertoires had been generated using a single sequencing platform. HLA typing included class I and class II loci at four-digit resolution. The number of donors typed differed by locus, with about 629-640 for A, B, C, DRB1 and DQB1, around 500 for DQA1, 600 to 610 for DPA1, and some 470 for DPB1. Four or five DR-DQ haplotypes were handled as single units for association and clustering because linkage in the cohort was strong. Among about 390 genotyped donors of the cohort, an average of around 240,000 unique TCR beta nucleotide sequences were sequenced per donor, roughly 18% of them non-productive.

The library relied on the immunoSEQ multiplex PCR assay. For the multiplex PCR, a mixture combining 60 forward primers for TCR Vbeta segments and 13 reverse primers for TCR Jbeta segments was used. The CDR3 region of rearranged TCR beta genes was amplified from genomic DNA by a multiplex PCR assay. On the Illumina HiSeq System, the amplified TCR beta libraries were sequenced as 87-base-pair reads. The authors' pipeline ran thus. A later analysis counted tens of millions of unique TCR beta chains across the 700 or so repertoires, and around 9.9 million of these chains were shared by at least two donors. Raw reads were error-corrected and collapsed into unique sequences with a nearest-neighbor algorithm that merged closely related sequences to remove PCR and sequencing errors. V, D and J gene segments were assigned by aligning CDR3 sequences to IMGT reference sequences. For a sequence to be retained, a match of at least six nucleotides to both a V gene segment and a J gene segment was required. Rearrangements were classified as productive when the CDR3 lacked stop codons and remained in frame with V and J, and all other rearrangements were classified as non-productive. Following IMGT convention, CDR3 was defined as the stretch from the second conserved V-encoded cysteine to the conserved J-encoded phenylalanine. The earlier analysis of around 640 of the donors excluded sequences that lacked an unambiguous match to a single V gene segment. In an earlier analysis of 587 of the donors, a V segment was called functional when productive rearrangements were above 56.7%, and segregating when the standard deviation between donors exceeded 5%. A statistical classification framework was developed to diagnose cytomegalovirus status using the catalog of TCR beta chain sequences. A later analysis assigned V and J genes by comparing TCR nucleotide sequences with IMGT/GENE-DB human TR gene sequences. Using the TCRdist pipeline, a later analysis assigned CDR3 sequences along with most-parsimonious VDJ recombination scenarios. A later analysis defined each TCR beta chain by its CDR3 amino acid sequence plus V-gene family, and excluded reads lacking a unique V-gene family. As a way to deal with suspected cross-contamination and a sequencing artifact, a later analysis dropped more than 500 nucleotide sequences that were highly shared and had low generation probability. In a later analysis, a clonal expansion index for each public chain was calculated from normalized within-repertoire ranks of inferred template counts. Generation probabilities in a later analysis came from a VDJ recombination model fitted to out-of-frame rearrangements, and those results were checked against IGoR. In a later analysis, TCR-TCR, TCR-HLA and TCR-CMV co-occurrence was scored with hypergeometric tests, and a repertoire-size bias correction was applied to TCR pairs. In a later analysis, false discovery rates were estimated by permuting HLA or CMV assignments 20 times. A later analysis grouped co-occurring TCRs with DBSCAN, adding TCRdist sequence similarity when clustering within HLA-allele-positive subsets. Co-occurrence clustering excluded repertoires with fewer than 30,000 or more than 120,000 public chains, plus five with anomalous nucleotide sharing. As stored in TCRdb, this immuneACCESS dataset retains in-frame rearrangements with V and J assigned. A fraction of the clones does not appear; measured against another copy, unresolved V genes explain less than half of the discrepancy, and the remainder lacks a known reason. V and J calls and clone size are those listed in that table; D and trimming were worked out from the DNA. In this sample the table shows around 130,000 clones, 80% of which occur a single time. The ten largest clones take up around 3.3% of the sample.

Worth noting for this clone: Its target antigen remains unknown. Qualities for individual bases were not recorded, and no much larger clone is one base off.

The germline V gene sets CDR1 to KGHSH and CDR2 to LQKENI. V loses 2 bases of germline sequence and J loses 3 bases, and the interval between the two ends is 5 bases. From cysteine to phenylalanine, the CDR3 is 14 amino acids long. Of all the DNA, just the CDR3 is kept, 42 bases in frame from base 1. Study-wide findings and limitations: Linkage disequilibrium might explain the correlated functional status among segregating V segments, but an unknown experimental factor could not be excluded. A few of the identified cytomegalovirus-associated TCR beta chains were confirmed in vitro to be specific for cytomegalovirus antigens. Only TCR beta chains were sequenced in this cohort, and the absence of alpha or paired-chain data limited detectable features. According to a later analysis, most CMV-associated TCR beta chains appeared to be HLA-restricted, and the HLA associations seemed to be driven largely by CMV exposure. The classifier was reported to diagnose cytomegalovirus status with high specificity and sensitivity in both the original cohort and the validation cohort. An earlier analysis of 450 to 750 of the donors showed that most TCR beta V segments appeared in productive rearrangements either about 87% or about 30% of the time, which broadly matched IMGT annotations. The authors suggested that the approach could potentially be extended to other disease states and immunological phenotypes. Presence/absence analyses assumed roughly uniform sequencing depth across donors, an assumption that may not hold. The sequencing pipeline was judged likely to have produced a cluster of highly shared sequence variants as a technical artifact. In a later genetic analysis, a missense DCLRE1C variant was associated with V-gene and J-gene trimming of TCR beta chains, and the association was replicated in an independent cohort. A further reported finding was that TCR beta sequences accurately predicted the HLA-A and HLA-B alleles for most subjects in the first cohort. Because some donors lacked HLA typing at each locus, the association tests relied only on the typed subset. Compared with equally common non-associated chains, HLA-associated TCR beta chains in a later analysis were more clonally expanded and had lower generation probabilities. The earlier analysis of about 600 of the donors excluded over 15 rarely observed V segments, including chromosome 9 orphons, because counts were too low. The only immune exposure information available for the cohort was CMV serostatus. Most TCR sequences were seen in very few donors, while some public TCRs were found in many individuals. The study gave a list of 150 to 200 TCR beta chains associated with cytomegalovirus. At a false discovery rate of 0.05, a later analysis linked roughly 17,000 TCR beta sequences to specific HLA alleles. Assigning TCR associations to individual alleles was difficult when HLA alleles, especially DR and DQ, strongly co-occurred. A later analysis reported that several top co-occurrence clusters appeared linked to parvovirus B19, influenza, CMV and Epstein-Barr virus. Some IMGT-functional V segments, including TRBV6-2 and TRBV6-3, could not be distinguished by the 87-base-pair reads and were therefore excluded. In a later genetic analysis, fewer N-insertions in productive TCRs were reported among donors in an Asian-associated ancestry cluster than the roughly 640-donor mean. In a later analysis, the rate of TCR association differed among HLA loci, with DRB1 alleles having the most associated TCRs and HLA-C alleles having the fewest.

The cohort was made up of around 720 healthy bone marrow donors. All cohort members were sampled while nominally healthy, although unrecorded immune exposures were likely present. The donor was CMV seronegative and belonged to the group of under 400 seronegative cohort members. Each donor provided a peripheral blood sample, and peripheral blood mononuclear cells were used for TCR beta sequencing. The Qiagen DNeasy Blood Extraction Kit was used to extract genomic DNA from the blood cell samples. The material sequenced was PBMCs. The sequence is built from TRBV18 and TRBJ1-6; possibly the D gene is TRBD1, per 5 matching bases. The source is a male donor in good health and CMV-seronegative. The CDR3 protein is CASSPDSYNSPLHF. Here is the DNA: TGTGCCAGCTCACCAGACAGCTATAATTCACCCCTCCACTTT.